This is a list of T cell receptor beta chains from one sample in a study of PD-L1 blockade in urothelial cancer. TCRdb's table, derived via immunoSEQ multiplex PCR, lists solely in-frame clones and lacks some. The sample has about 100,000 clones; roughly 88% are singletons. The sequenced sample was PBMCs, obtained around atezolizumab (anti-PD-L1) treatment. The receptors shown here come from a man aged 50 to 59 with urothelial cancer. Each CDR3 is given with its conserved first and last residue. Each record gives: V gene, J gene, CDR3 length, CDR3 protein.

>TRBV28|TRBJ2-3|17
CASSFHLRSADTDTQYF
>TRBV28|TRBJ1-6|15
CASSQGHSYNSPLHF
>TRBV28|TRBJ2-3|14
CASSLSGTGGTQYF
>TRBV29-1|TRBJ2-3|12
CSLTGNTDTQYF
>TRBV6-1|TRBJ1-1|13
CASIRSPNTEAFF
>TRBV4-2|TRBJ1-1|12
CASSQSPGEAFF
>TRBV7-8|TRBJ1-1|14
CASSRDRLNTEAFF
>TRBV2|TRBJ1-3|15
CASTTGGASGNTIYF
>TRBV5-6|TRBJ1-1|14
CASSLRMGRTEAFF
>TRBV28|TRBJ1-5|15
CASSLDVTVIQPQHF
>TRBV4-1|TRBJ2-1|16
CASSRKTSGTHNEQFF
>TRBV5-1|TRBJ1-3|15
CASRNWPRAGNTIYF
>TRBV30|TRBJ1-2|11
CAWSSFYGYTF
>TRBV5-1|TRBJ2-7|16
CASSLSLAGEAYEQYF
>TRBV30|TRBJ1-2|13
CAWSVEQVYGYTF
>TRBV7-3|TRBJ1-1|14
CASSPTGADTEAFF
>TRBV5-1|TRBJ2-7|15
CASSLEAGPYYEQYF
>TRBV25-1|TRBJ1-1|16
CASSPSRGRGNTEAFF
>TRBV6-1|TRBJ2-7|15
CASSEALRGRLEQYF
>TRBV5-8|TRBJ1-1|14
CASSSDRLNTEAFF
>TRBV28|TRBJ2-3|16
CASSLGQGASTDTQYF
>TRBV18|TRBJ1-1|13
CASSRVEGLEAFF
>TRBV7-2|TRBJ1-1|15
CASSLWDRPGTEAFF
>TRBV10-3|TRBJ2-7|12
CAISEVAYEQYF
>TRBV18|TRBJ2-1|15
CASSQGLAGVGEQFF
>TRBV19|TRBJ2-1|16
CASSGLAENSYNEQFF
>TRBV4-1|TRBJ1-5|16
CASSPDGGIGNQPQHF
>TRBV10-2|TRBJ2-7|14
CASRVTSGSYEQYF